These 27 T cell receptor beta chains were all obtained from the same sample, sequenced in a study of OX40 agonist ivuxolimab in advanced cancers. The method was immunoSEQ multiplex PCR; TCRdb's version includes in-frame clones alone and lacks a portion of them. The sample comprises under 40,000 clones, roughly 79% of which are singletons, and 20% to 25% rests with the top ten. The sequencing used CD4+ or CD8+ T cells sorted from blood, collected in a trial of the OX40 agonist ivuxolimab. Source of these receptors: an adult with an advanced solid tumor such as melanoma, head and neck, liver or kidney cancer.

Sample share makes this clone medium-sized (0.01 to 0.1%). The V gene is TRBV7-9, the J gene TRBJ2-3; tentatively, D is TRBD1 or TRBD2 (5 bases each). This CDR3 spans 14 amino acids. The germline V and J ends were trimmed by 1 base and 6 bases, with 11 bases remaining between them. In germline, CDR1 is SEHNR, CDR2 FQNEAQ (reference sequence). CDR3 in amino acids: CASSLGEGPDTQYF. DNA for the CDR3: TGTGCCAGCAGCTTAGGAGAGGGGCCGGATACGCAGTATTTT.

The J gene is TRBJ2-7, the V gene TRBV19, with a weak D call TRBD2 (5 bases). CDR1 and CDR2 from the germline V gene are LNHDA and SQIVND (reference sequence). This CDR3 comprises 15 residues. V was pared by 1 base and J by 6 bases, with 16 bases between. CDR3 in DNA: TGTGCCAGTAGTATAGTCTCGGCTAGCCTTTCCGAGCAGTACTTC. Encoded protein: CASSIVSASLSEQYF.

CDR3 DNA: TGTGCCAGCAGTAGCAGGGGGAACCCCTACAATGAGCAGTTCTTC. This sequence encodes CASSSRGNPYNEQFF. This chain connects TRBV2 to TRBJ2-1, with 7 bases aligning to TRBD1. The CDR3 contains 15 residues. Trimming at V came to 5 bases and at J to 2 bases, leaving 6 bases not matched to a gene. Germline V gene lookup returns CDR1 SNHLY and CDR2 FYNNEI.

V is TRBV21-1 and J is TRBJ1-3; the D call of TRBD1 is as the table states it, not checked on the DNA. TRBV21-1 is labeled a pseudogene. The CDR3 length is 16 residues. As DNA, the CDR3 is TGTGCCAGCATCGCAGATGAGGGGGCCTCTGGAAACACCATATATTTT. It codes for CASIADEGASGNTIYF.

This clone occurred once. The chain links TRBV7-9 to TRBJ1-4; D not resolved. CDR1 and CDR2 from the germline V gene are SEHNR and FQNEAQ (reference sequence). The CDR3 contains 17 residues. The V end lost 1 base, the J end lost 11 bases, and 23 bases lay between the germline ends. The CDR3 DNA is TGTGCCAGCAGCTTAGATCTTAAATCGCGCGGAGCGGGGAAACTGTTTTTT. Protein sequence: CASSLDLKSRGAGKLFF.

The V and J genes are TRBV27 and TRBJ1-4; D remains ambiguous. The germline V and J ends were trimmed by 4 bases and 1 base, with 10 bases remaining between them. CDR1 MNHEY and CDR2 SMNVEV come from the germline V gene (reference sequence). This CDR3 has 15 residues. CDR3 sequence reads: CASSSGRITNEKLFF. In nucleotides, the CDR3 is TGTGCCAGCAGTTCTGGGAGGATAACTAATGAAAAACTGTTTTTT.

CDR3 DNA sequence: TGTGCCAGCAGGACCGCCGGGACAGGCTCCTACGAGCAGTACTTC. Its translation: CASRTAGTGSYEQYF. The chain carries TRBV6-5 and TRBJ2-7; 8 bases are shared with TRBD1. Germline CDR1 is MNHEY and CDR2 is SVGAGI. V lost 6 bases and J lost 0; bases outside the gene matches: 7. The CDR3 sequence is 15 residues long.

The chain recombines TRBV28 with TRBJ2-2; D unresolved. Germline V gene sequence: CDR1 MDHEN, CDR2 SYDVKM. Between the trimmed V and J ends, which lost 6 bases and 4 bases, there was a span of 3 bases. CDR3 length: 11 residues. For the CDR3, the DNA is TGTGCCAGCAGGGGCACCGGGGAGCTGTTTTTT. It encodes CASRGTGELFF. The full variable domain, rest sourced from reference TRBV28 and TRBJ2-2, is DVKVTQSSRYLVKRTGEKVFLECVQDMDHENMFWYRQDPGLGLRLIYFSYDVKMKEKGDIPEGYSVSREKKERFSLILESASTNQTSMYLCASRGTGELFFGEGSRLTVL.

This clone was seen a single time. The chain combines TRBV6-1 with TRBJ2-7; 7 positions match TRBD1. Germline V gives CDR1 MNHNS, CDR2 SASEGT. V lost 7 bases to trimming and J lost 0 bases; unmatched junction nucleotides: 6. The CDR3 is made up of 14 amino acids. CDR3 in amino acids: CASNLDRASYEQYF. CDR3 nucleotides: TGTGCCAGCAACTTAGACAGGGCCTCCTACGAGCAGTACTTC.

The chain has TRBV5-1 and TRBJ2-5, with D unresolved. The ends were cut back, 2 bases at V and 5 bases at J, with 10 bases in the middle. In germline, CDR1 is SGHRS, CDR2 YFSETQ. The CDR3 totals 13 residues. The CDR3 nucleotides are TGCGCCAGCAGCTTCGGGCAACGGGAGACCCAGTACTTC. Translating gives CASSFGQRETQYF.

The rearrangement links TRBV28 to TRBJ1-4; 10 bases are a match to TRBD1. This CDR3 has 14 residues. The germline gives CDR1 MDHEN, CDR2 SYDVKM. As DNA, the CDR3 is TGTGCAGCCAATGACAGGGGGCGTTATGAAAAACTGTTTTTT. This encodes CAANDRGRYEKLFF.

This rearrangement joins TRBV6-5 to TRBJ1-1; possible D gene TRBD1, 5 bases. The CDR3 consists of 15 residues. Trimming took 0 bases from V and 1 from J, leaving 9 bases between them. Per the germline V gene, CDR1 is MNHEY and CDR2 is SVGAGI. CDR3 sequence: CASSYSSQANTEAFF. Written as DNA, the CDR3 is TGTGCCAGCAGTTACTCCTCACAGGCGAACACTGAAGCTTTCTTT.

The chain is built from TRBV5-5 and TRBJ2-5; TRBD2 agrees at 8 bases. V dropped 4 bases and J dropped 1; count of bases not matched to a gene: 6. In germline, CDR1 is SGHKS, CDR2 YYEKEE (reference sequence). The CDR3 loop spans 15 amino acids. The CDR3 DNA reads as TGTGCCAGCAGCACTCTCGGACTAGCCCAAGAGACCCAGTACTTC. As protein: CASSTLGLAQETQYF.

This clone was counted between two and nine times. The chain has TRBV11-2 and TRBJ2-1, with TRBD2 as a possible D gene (5 bases). Looked up from germline, CDR1 is SGHAT and CDR2 is FQNNGV. V shed 5 bases and J shed 12 bases, with 14 bases lying between them. The CDR3 loop spans 12 amino acids. The CDR3 loop reads CASSRGSPGQFF. CDR3 DNA sequence: TGTGCCAGCAGCCGAGGGAGCCCCGGGCAGTTCTTC.

V is TRBV28 and J is TRBJ2-3; D not certain. Germline assignment: CDR1 MDHEN and CDR2 SYDVKM. The CDR3 contains 13 residues. Trimming left V 2 bases short and J 3 bases short, with 6 bases between. The CDR3 sequence is CASSLVGTDTQYF. CDR3 nucleotides: TGTGCCAGCAGTTTAGTTGGTACAGATACGCAGTATTTT.

The chain employs TRBV6-1 and TRBJ2-1; 11 nucleotides line up with TRBD2. From germline, CDR1 is MNHNS and CDR2 SASEGT. With 5 bases clipped from V and 6 bases from J, the junction kept 6 bases outside the gene matches. The CDR3 has 15 residues. The CDR3 DNA is TGTGCCAGCAGTTCCCTAGCGGGAGGTATCAATGAGCAGTTCTTC. Its translation is CASSSLAGGINEQFF.

This chain links TRBV6-6 with TRBJ2-1; TRBD1 might be the D (5 bases). V shed 6 bases and J shed 10 bases, with 19 bases lying between them. Germline loops: CDR1 MNHNY, CDR2 SVGAGI (reference sequence). This CDR3 is 14 amino acids long. CDR3 region: CASSPRSAQGEQFF. CDR3 in DNA: TGTGCCAGCAGCCCCCGGTCAGCCCAGGGAGAGCAGTTCTTC.

The V call is TRBV2, the J call TRBJ2-3; D unresolved. Germline V lookup: CDR1 SNHLY, CDR2 FYNNEI. V was pared by 2 bases and J by 3 bases, with 9 bases between. The CDR3 contains 14 residues. In DNA form, the CDR3 reads TGTGCCAGCAGTGAATCCCCATCGACAGATACGCAGTATTTT. This gives the protein CASSESPSTDTQYF.

CDR3 nucleotides: TGTGCCAGCAGCGGTATAAAGAACACTGAAGCTTTCTTT. Translated, it gives CASSGIKNTEAFF. V gene TRBV5-5 combines with J gene TRBJ1-1, with D uncertain. V was pared by 4 bases and J by 1 base, with 8 bases between. Germline CDR1 reads SGHKS; CDR2 reads YYEKEE (reference sequence). The CDR3 totals 13 residues.

The V call is TRBV6-5, the J call TRBJ1-1; possible D gene TRBD1, 5 bases. From germline, CDR1 is MNHEY and CDR2 SVGAGI. Trimming removed 5 bases from V and 0 bases from J, with 10 bases in between. This CDR3 has 14 amino acids. As DNA, the CDR3 is TGTGCCAGCAGTCCCGGGACCCTGAACACTGAAGCTTTCTTT. As protein: CASSPGTLNTEAFF.

This clone came up a few times. The V gene is TRBV4-1, the J gene TRBJ2-1; TRBD2 matches at 9 bases. The V segment lost 4 bases and the J segment 7 bases; nucleotides outside the gene matches: 8. The CDR3 is made up of 15 amino acids. Germline V gene lookup returns CDR1 MGHRA and CDR2 YSYEKL. CDR3 sequence (DNA): TGCGCCAGCAGCCCCTCTAGCGGGAATCGAAATGAGCAGTTCTTC. It translates to CASSPSSGNRNEQFF.

This chain joins TRBV7-2 and TRBJ2-1; a weak D match, TRBD2 (6 bases). Germline CDR1 SGHTA, CDR2 FQGNSA. Trimming stripped 6 bases from V and 10 bases from J, with 16 bases between. The CDR3 has 13 amino acids. The CDR3 loop is CASSSSRAGEQFF. The CDR3 region has the DNA TGTGCCAGCAGTTCCAGTCGAGCGGGCGAGCAGTTCTTC.

The rearrangement links TRBV19 to TRBJ2-1, with 9 bases aligning to TRBD1. CDR3 size: 14 residues. Per germline, CDR1 LNHDA and CDR2 SQIVND (reference sequence). With V trimmed by 10 bases and J by 9 bases, 13 bases remained unmatched. CDR3 sequence: CATKPGQGGGEQFF. The CDR3 DNA reads as TGTGCCACCAAACCGGGACAGGGTGGCGGTGAGCAGTTCTTC.

To note about this clone: At one boundary the junction diverges from the germline segment, which might be a read error. The chain employs TRBV7-9 and TRBJ2-2, with D perhaps TRBD2 (5 bases). The CDR3 is 15 residues long. The germline V gene encodes CDR1 SEHNR and CDR2 FQNEAQ (reference sequence). The DNA for the CDR3 is TGTGCCAGCCGCTTCGGTAGCGCGAACACCGGGGAGCTGTTTTTT. This sequence encodes CASRFGSANTGELFF.

The chain combines TRBV28 with TRBJ2-1; D remains ambiguous. The V end was cut by 5 bases, the J end by 10 bases, with 12 bases between. The CDR3 contains 12 residues. Germline V CDR1 and CDR2: MDHEN, SYDVKM. CDR3 loop: CASSTPLPEQFF. The CDR3 nucleotides read TGTGCCAGCAGTACCCCCTTGCCCGAGCAGTTCTTC.

The chain carries TRBV6-6 and TRBJ2-3, with D maybe TRBD2 (6 bases). This CDR3 spans 15 amino acids. The ends were cut back, 6 bases at V and 0 bases at J, with 13 bases in the middle. Germline CDR1 reads MNHNY; CDR2 reads SVGAGI (reference sequence). The CDR3 nucleotides read TGTGCCAGCAGGCCTGGGCGGGGAAGCACAGATACGCAGTATTTT. Its protein product is CASRPGRGSTDTQYF.

This clone was seen once. CDR3 in amino acids: CASSIVSGPGEQYF. CDR3 sequence (DNA): TGTGCCAGTAGTATCGTGTCAGGCCCCGGTGAGCAGTACTTC. The chain couples TRBV19 to TRBJ2-7; D is unresolved. This CDR3 has 14 amino acids. Trimming cost V 3 bases and J 7 bases, with 16 bases left between them. Germline CDR1 is LNHDA and CDR2 is SQIVND (reference sequence).